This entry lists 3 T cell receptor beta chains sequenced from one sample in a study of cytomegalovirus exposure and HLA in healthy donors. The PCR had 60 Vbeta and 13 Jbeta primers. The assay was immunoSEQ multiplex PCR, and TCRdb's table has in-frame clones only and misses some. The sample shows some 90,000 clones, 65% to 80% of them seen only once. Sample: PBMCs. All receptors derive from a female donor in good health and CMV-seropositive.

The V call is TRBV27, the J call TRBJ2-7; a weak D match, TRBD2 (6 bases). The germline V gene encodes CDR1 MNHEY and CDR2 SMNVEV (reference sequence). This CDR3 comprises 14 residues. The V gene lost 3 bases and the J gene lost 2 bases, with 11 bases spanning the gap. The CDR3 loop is CASSLSSGPYEQYF. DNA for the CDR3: TGTGCCAGCAGTTTGAGTAGCGGACCCTACGAGCAGTACTTC.

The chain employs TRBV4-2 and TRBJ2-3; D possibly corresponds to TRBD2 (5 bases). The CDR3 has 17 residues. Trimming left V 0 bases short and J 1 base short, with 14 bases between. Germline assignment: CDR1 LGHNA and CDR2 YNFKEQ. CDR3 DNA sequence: TGTGCCAGCAGCCAAGACTCGGCCGGACTGGGCACAGATACGCAGTATTTT. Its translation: CASSQDSAGLGTDTQYF.

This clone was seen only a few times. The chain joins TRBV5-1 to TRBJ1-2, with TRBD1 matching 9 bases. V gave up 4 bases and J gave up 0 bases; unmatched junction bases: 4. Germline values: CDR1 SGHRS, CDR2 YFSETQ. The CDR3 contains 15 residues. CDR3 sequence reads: CASSLGTGPNYGYTF. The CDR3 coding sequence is TGCGCCAGCAGCCTAGGGACAGGGCCTAACTATGGCTACACCTTC.